A single sample is the source of the 6 T cell receptor beta chains below, sequenced in a study of T cell responses to AZD1222 COVID-19 vaccine. Sequencing was performed with immunoSEQ multiplex PCR; in TCRdb, only in-frame clones are kept and a portion is missing. The data show 130,000 or so clones, about 93% seen once. Here the sequenced sample was peripheral blood, taken on day 0 of AZD1222 vaccination. The receptors come from an adult in good health.

This rearrangement joins TRBV29-1 to TRBJ1-2, with unresolved D. With 6 bases removed from V and 1 base from J, the gap between germline ends came to 9 bases. From germline, CDR1 is SQVTM and CDR2 ANQGSEA. This CDR3 comprises 12 residues. CDR3 region: CSVEANNYGYTF. The CDR3 DNA reads as TGCAGCGTCGAGGCGAATAACTATGGCTACACCTTC.

This clone was seen once. This sequence joins TRBV2 and TRBJ2-7; D gene ambiguous. CDR3 length: 14 amino acids. Germline assignment: CDR1 SNHLY and CDR2 FYNNEI. V lost 5 bases to trimming and J lost 2 bases, with 13 bases between them. This chain's CDR3 is CASSWGLETYEQYF. CDR3 bases: TGTGCCAGCAGTTGGGGTCTGGAAACCTACGAGCAGTACTTC.

The genes are TRBV6-2 or TRBV6-3 and TRBJ1-6; D remains unclear. Per the germline V gene, CDR1 is MNHEY and CDR2 is SVGEGT. With 6 bases removed from V and 0 bases from J, the gap between germline ends came to 12 bases. CDR3 length: 16 residues. The CDR3 coding sequence is TGTGCCAGCAGCTCCTATATGAGCTCCTATAATTCACCCCTCCACTTT. Translating it yields CASSSYMSSYNSPLHF.

The V call is TRBV10-2, the J call TRBJ2-1, with D uncertain. The V end lost 8 bases, the J end lost 4 bases, and 6 bases lay between the germline ends. CDR3 length: 11 amino acids. The germline V gene encodes CDR1 WSHSY and CDR2 SAAADI. The CDR3 coding sequence is TGCGCCAGCGGCGGATACAATGAGCAGTTCTTC. The encoded protein is CASGGYNEQFF.

This chain uses TRBV4-2 with TRBJ2-7; D is ambiguous. V was shortened by 1 base and J by 4 bases, with 20 bases between the two germline ends. This CDR3 region has 17 residues. CDR1 and CDR2 (germline): LGHNA, YNFKEQ. The CDR3 region has the DNA TGTGCCAGCAGCCAAGTTTCCCCAGGCAGAATCTTGTACGAGCAGTACTTC. This gives the protein CASSQVSPGRILYEQYF.

This sequence joins TRBV20-1 and TRBJ2-7; no reliable D call. V was pared by 3 bases and J by 3 bases, with 6 bases between. The CDR3 has 11 amino acids. Germline CDR1 is DFQATT and CDR2 is SNEGSKA (reference sequence). As DNA, the CDR3 is TGCAGTGCTAGTGGGATCTACGAGCAGTACTTC. Amino acids: CSASGIYEQYF.